This T cell receptor beta chain was observed in a study of blood T cell repertoires in COVID-19. Across the study: PBMCs, B-cell-depleted T cells, or T cells were the source of the cDNA or gDNA that made up the material.

Authors' analysis steps: The assay estimated nucleated cells by amplifying reference gene primers. Sequencing was performed with immunoSEQ multiplex PCR; in TCRdb, only in-frame clones are kept and a portion is missing. V, J and clone size derive from that table, while D and trimming were established from the DNA sequence. This sample yields some 150,000 clones, of which roughly 90% are seen a single time; around 1.5% belongs to the top ten. Trimming took off 7 bases at V and 0 bases at J, with 12 bases between the two ends. The CDR3 is 14 amino acids. Germline V CDR1 and CDR2: GTSNPN, SVGIG (reference sequence).

The receptor was isolated from a human donor in a cohort sampled during active COVID-19. V gene TRBV30 combines with J gene TRBJ1-4; tentatively, D is TRBD1 (5 bases). Sequenced input: peripheral blood. CDR3 protein: CAFRDSATNEKLFF. CDR3 in DNA: TGTGCCTTCCGGGACTCTGCAACTAATGAAAAACTGTTTTTT. Together with reference TRBV30 and TRBJ1-4, the CDR3 gives the full variable domain: SQTIHQWPATLVQPVGSPLSLECTVEGTSNPNLYWYRQAAGRGLQLLFYSVGIGQISSEVPQNLSASRPQDRQFILSSKKLLLSDSGFYLCAFRDSATNEKLFFGSGTQLSVL.